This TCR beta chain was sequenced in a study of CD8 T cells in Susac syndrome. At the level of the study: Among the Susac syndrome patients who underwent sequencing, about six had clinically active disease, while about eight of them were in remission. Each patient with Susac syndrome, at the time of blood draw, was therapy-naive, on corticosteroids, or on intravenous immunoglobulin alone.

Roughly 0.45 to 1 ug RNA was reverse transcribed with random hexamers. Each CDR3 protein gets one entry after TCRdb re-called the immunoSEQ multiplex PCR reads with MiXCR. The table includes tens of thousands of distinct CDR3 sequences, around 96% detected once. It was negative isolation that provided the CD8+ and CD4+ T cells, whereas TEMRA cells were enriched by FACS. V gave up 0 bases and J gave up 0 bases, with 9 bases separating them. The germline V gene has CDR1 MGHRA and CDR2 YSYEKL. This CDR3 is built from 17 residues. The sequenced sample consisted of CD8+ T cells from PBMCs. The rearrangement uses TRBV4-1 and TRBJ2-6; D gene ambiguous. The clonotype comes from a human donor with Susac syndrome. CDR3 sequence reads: CASSQDPVNSGANVLTF. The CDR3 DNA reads TGCGCCAGCAGCCAAGACCCAGTAAACTCTGGGGCCAACGTCCTGACTTTC.